This TCR beta chain was sequenced during a study of T cell responses to AZD1222 COVID-19 vaccine. In regard to this clone: The antigen is not known.

The repertoire was sequenced with immunoSEQ multiplex PCR; TCRdb's copy has only in-frame clones and lacks some. This table has about 120,000 clones, about 90% appearing once. CDR3 length: 14 residues. The V and J ends lost 5 bases and 4 bases, in that order; junction bases with no gene match: 6. Germline V gene lookup returns CDR1 SGHAT and CDR2 FQNNGV. Findings and caveats of the study: A rise in Spike-specific TCR breadth and depth followed two AZD1222 doses. Most donors were white British and more were female, and clonal diversity was possibly underestimated. Baseline seropositivity occurred in only a handful of AZD1222 recipients.

The gene calls are TRBV11-2 and TRBJ2-7, with 9 positions matching TRBD1. Sequenced material: peripheral blood, taken on day 0 of AZD1222 vaccination. The receptor comes from an adult in good health. CDR3 residues: CASSPSTGGYEQYF. CDR3 nucleotides: TGTGCCAGCAGCCCGTCGACAGGGGGATACGAGCAGTACTTC.